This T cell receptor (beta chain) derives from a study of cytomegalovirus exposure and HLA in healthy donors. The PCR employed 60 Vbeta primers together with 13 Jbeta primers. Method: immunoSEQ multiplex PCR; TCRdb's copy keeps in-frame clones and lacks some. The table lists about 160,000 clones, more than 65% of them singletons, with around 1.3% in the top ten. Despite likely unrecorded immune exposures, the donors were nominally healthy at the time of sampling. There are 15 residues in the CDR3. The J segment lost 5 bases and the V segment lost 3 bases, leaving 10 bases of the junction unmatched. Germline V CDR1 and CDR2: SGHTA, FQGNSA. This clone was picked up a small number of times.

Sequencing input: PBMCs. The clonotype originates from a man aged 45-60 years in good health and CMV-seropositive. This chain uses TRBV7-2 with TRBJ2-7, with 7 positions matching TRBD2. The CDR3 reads CASSFAAAGENEQYF. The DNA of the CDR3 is TGTGCCAGCAGCTTCGCCGCGGCGGGGGAAAACGAGCAGTACTTC.